The 18 T cell receptor beta chains reported below all come from one sample, sequenced in a study of response to subunit inactivated influenza vaccine (dated by TCRdb to between 2017 and 2018). The method behind the library was RT-PCR. The sequencer was an Illumina HiSeq 2500. TCRdb applied fastp at Q25 and MiXCR to the public reads, then kept only in-frame beta chains. Every distinct CDR3 protein forms one entry, paired with its most common genes and DNA. Across this sample there are some 300,000 distinct CDR3 sequences, with about 20% seen only once. The ten largest account for around a tenth of the sample. This material consisted of PBMCs from blood, taken less than 22 months after vaccination. All receptors derive from a man between 50 and 75 years old who received an inactivated influenza vaccine. Donor details come from another sample of the same person, matched by shared clones.

This clonotype was picked up a small number of times. CDR3 protein: CASSYRGAGNTIYF. In DNA form, the CDR3 reads TGTGCCAGCAGCTACAGGGGTGCCGGAAACACCATATATTTT. This chain connects TRBV7-2 to TRBJ1-3; the match to TRBD1 covers 7 bases. This CDR3 spans 14 amino acids. Trimming took 4 bases from V and 4 from J; bases not matched to a gene: 4. Germline CDR1 is SGHTA and CDR2 is FQGNSA.

CDR3: CASRSSGNTEAFF. In DNA form, the CDR3 reads TGTGCCAGCAGGAGCTCCGGGAACACTGAAGCTTTCTTT. The V and J genes are TRBV6-1 and TRBJ1-1; no clear D. The CDR3 extends over 13 amino acids. V gave up 6 bases and J gave up 1 base, with 9 bases separating them. Germline V gene lookup returns CDR1 MNHNS and CDR2 SASEGT.

Only a few counts were recorded for this clonotype. The V gene is TRBV29-1, the J gene TRBJ1-1; TRBD1 aligns across 7 bases. The CDR3 spans 15 residues. From germline, CDR1 is SQVTM and CDR2 ANQGSEA. V lost 4 bases and J lost 1; bases outside the gene matches: 9. CDR3 sequence reads: CSVVRQQGPNTEAFF. For the CDR3, the DNA is TGCAGCGTTGTCAGACAACAGGGGCCGAACACTGAAGCTTTCTTT.

This clonotype was recorded a few times. This chain links TRBV28 with TRBJ1-6; D remains unclear. Trimming removed 2 bases at V and 5 bases at J, with 7 bases between. This CDR3 spans 14 amino acids. From germline, CDR1 is MDHEN and CDR2 SYDVKM. The CDR3 bases are TGTGCCAGCAGTTTAGGGCTCAATAATTCACCCCTCCACTTT. Translating it yields CASSLGLNNSPLHF.

The chain employs TRBV28 and TRBJ2-2, with TRBD2 matching 9 bases. Trimming took 4 bases from V and 5 from J; bases not matched to a gene: 8. The germline gives CDR1 MDHEN, CDR2 SYDVKM. This CDR3 contains 16 residues. CDR3 amino acids: CASSSQREAGTGELFF. The CDR3 bases are TGTGCCAGCAGTTCTCAGCGGGAGGCCGGAACCGGGGAGCTGTTTTTT.

The chain couples TRBV6-1 to TRBJ1-1; no clear D. The CDR3 runs to 13 residues. The V gene's germline CDR1 is MNHNS and CDR2 SASEGT. V gave up 2 bases and J gave up 0 bases, with 4 bases separating them. The CDR3 loop is CASSEKMNTEAFF. The CDR3 region has the DNA TGTGCCAGCAGTGAAAAGATGAACACTGAAGCTTTCTTT.

There are a few counts of this clonotype. The chain is built from TRBV2 and TRBJ1-2, with a weak D call TRBD1 (6 bases). From germline, CDR1 is SNHLY and CDR2 FYNNEI. V was clipped by 3 bases and J by 2 bases, with 13 bases between them. The CDR3 totals 15 residues. The CDR3 reads CASSELQGSNYGYTF. CDR3 sequence (DNA): TGTGCCAGCAGTGAGCTACAGGGATCCAACTATGGCTACACCTTC.

This clonotype appeared a few times. The chain combines TRBV9 with TRBJ2-7; TRBD2 agrees at 10 bases. The CDR3 runs 16 residues. Germline-derived CDR1 and CDR2 are SGDLS and YYNGEE. V shed 4 bases and J 5 bases; nucleotides not matched to a gene: 12. This CDR3 is CASSTSGTSAVHEQYF. DNA for the CDR3: TGTGCCAGCAGCACCTCCGGGACTAGCGCAGTCCACGAGCAGTACTTC.

This chain links TRBV5-1 with TRBJ1-2; no clear D gene. Trimming took 2 bases from V and 2 from J, leaving 7 bases between them. CDR1 and CDR2 (germline): SGHRS, YFSETQ. CDR3 length equals 13 residues. The CDR3 nucleotides read TGCGCCAGCAGCTTTGAAGCCAACTATGGCTACACCTTC. Protein product: CASSFEANYGYTF.

The chain joins TRBV4-2 to TRBJ2-3, with TRBD2 identical over 7 bases. V trimming: 4 bases; J trimming: 0 bases; junction bases outside the gene matches: 7. Germline V gene sequence: CDR1 LGHNA, CDR2 YNFKEQ. CDR3 size: 16 residues. The CDR3 here is CASSPGSRGSTDTQYF. The CDR3 DNA is TGTGCCAGCAGCCCGGGCTCGCGGGGGAGCACAGATACGCAGTATTTT.

This clonotype has just a few counts. A read error may account for a junction end that differs from germline. The rearrangement links TRBV2 to TRBJ2-1; unclear D gene. The germline V gene has CDR1 SNHLY and CDR2 FYNNEI. The CDR3 consists of 8 residues. The CDR3 bases are TGTGCCAGCGAAAGACGAGCTTTC. Encoded protein: CASERRAF.

This clonotype came up a few times. The chain employs TRBV27 and TRBJ1-5; D is ambiguous. The ends were cut back, 6 bases at V and 0 bases at J, with 12 bases in the middle. The CDR3 totals 15 residues. Germline CDR1 MNHEY, CDR2 SMNVEV (reference sequence). CDR3 loop: CASRITTYSNQPQHF. In DNA, the CDR3 is TGTGCCAGCAGAATCACAACTTATAGCAATCAGCCCCAGCATTTT.

This clonotype has just a few counts. V usage is TRBV10-2 and J usage is TRBJ1-2; possibly TRBD1 for D (6 bases). Germline V CDR1 and CDR2: WSHSY, SAAADI. CDR3 length equals 17 residues. Trimming took 2 bases from V and 0 from J, leaving 16 bases between them. CDR3 sequence reads: CASSERAMGQTNYGYTF. The CDR3 region has the DNA TGCGCCAGCAGTGAGCGAGCCATGGGACAAACTAACTATGGCTACACCTTC.

V is TRBV2 and J is TRBJ2-5; D is ambiguous. From germline, CDR1 is SNHLY and CDR2 FYNNEI. The CDR3 is made up of 14 amino acids. V was shortened by 2 bases and J by 2 bases, with 9 bases between the two germline ends. In DNA form, the CDR3 reads TGTGCCAGCAGTGAAACACAGAGACAAGAGACCCAGTACTTC. Protein product: CASSETQRQETQYF.

The chain combines TRBV20-1 with TRBJ2-7; D gene unclear. This CDR3 is built from 17 residues. Between the trimmed V and J ends, which lost 0 bases and 1 base, there was a span of 19 bases. Germline V gene lookup returns CDR1 DFQATT and CDR2 SNEGSKA (reference sequence). Here the CDR3 reads CSARDYSLQVRSYEQYF. The CDR3 coding sequence is TGCAGTGCTAGAGATTACTCCCTGCAGGTTAGGTCCTACGAGCAGTACTTC.

This clonotype has a count of ten or more. The rearrangement links TRBV4-2 to TRBJ1-4, with unresolved D. Germline V gene lookup returns CDR1 LGHNA and CDR2 YNFKEQ. The CDR3 contains 16 residues. V lost 0 bases and J 0 bases, leaving 8 bases between the germline ends. As DNA, the CDR3 is TGTGCCAGCAGCCAAGAGGGAGCGGCAACTAATGAAAAACTGTTTTTT. It translates to CASSQEGAATNEKLFF.

This clonotype was detected ten times or more. The V gene is TRBV7-2, the J gene TRBJ2-7; no firm D call. V lost 5 bases to trimming and J lost 5 bases, with 10 bases between them. This CDR3 is 12 amino acids long. Germline V lookup: CDR1 SGHTA, CDR2 FQGNSA. The CDR3 DNA reads TGTGCCAGCAGCCCCGTAGGGCACGAGCAGTACTTC. Its protein product is CASSPVGHEQYF.

The rearrangement links TRBV7-2 to TRBJ2-7, with 9 nucleotides matching TRBD1. V was clipped by 5 bases and J by 2 bases; unmatched bases: 7. Germline V gene sequence: CDR1 SGHTA, CDR2 FQGNSA. This CDR3 contains 15 residues. This CDR3 reads CASSITGGNTYEQYF. The CDR3, as DNA: TGTGCCAGCAGCATTACAGGGGGCAACACCTACGAGCAGTACTTC.